The source of this TCR beta chain is a study of cytomegalovirus exposure and HLA in healthy donors. The PCR ran on 60 Vbeta and 13 Jbeta primers. Here immunoSEQ multiplex PCR was the method, and the copy in TCRdb shows in-frame clones only, minus some. The sample includes some 110,000 clones, 77% of them seen just once. The ends lost 2 bases at V and 0 bases at J; junction bases unmatched: 2. The V gene's germline CDR1 is MNHEY and CDR2 SVGAGI. The CDR3 covers 15 residues. The genes are TRBV6-5 and TRBJ2-3, with 7 bases lining up with TRBD2. This TCR was sampled from a woman aged 40 to 50 in good health and CMV-seropositive. The sample comprised PBMCs. The CDR3 loop reads CASSYQGGSTDTQYF. The CDR3 DNA reads as TGTGCCAGCAGTTACCAGGGAGGGAGCACAGATACGCAGTATTTT.